Each of the 8 T cell receptor beta chains below was sequenced from the same sample in a study of graft-versus-host responses after intestinal transplantation. Some clones are missing from TCRdb's copy, which holds only in-frame ones; the method was immunoSEQ multiplex PCR. The sample has about 88,000 clones, around 93% seen once. Their antigens are not known. Sequencing used unstimulated CD4+ T cells sorted from spleen or lymph node cells, obtained before transplant. The receptor set was obtained from a human donor who was the organ donor for an intestinal transplant.

V usage is TRBV6-1 and J usage is TRBJ1-5; 7 bases agree with TRBD1. CDR3 length: 14 amino acids. With V trimmed by 5 bases and J by 9 bases, 10 bases remained unmatched. Looked up from germline, CDR1 is MNHNS and CDR2 is SASEGT. DNA of the CDR3: TGTGCCAGCAGTAACACAGGGGCCCTTGGGCCCCAGCATTTT. As protein: CASSNTGALGPQHF.

This clone showed up just a few times. J is TRBJ2-1 and V is TRBV5-8, with 10 bases that match TRBD1. The V segment lost 3 bases and the J segment 10 bases; nucleotides outside the gene matches: 7. The CDR3 is made up of 14 amino acids. Germline CDR1 and CDR2: SGHTS and YDEGEE. CDR3 in DNA: TGTGCCAGCAGCTCCGGGACAGGGGAGAGGGAGCAGTTCTTC. The encoded protein is CASSSGTGEREQFF.

V is TRBV15 and J is TRBJ1-6; a possible D gene is TRBD1 (5 bases). This CDR3 comprises 17 residues. The germline V gene has CDR1 LNHNV and CDR2 YYDKDF (reference sequence). Trimming took 1 base from V and 9 from J, leaving 19 bases between them. The CDR3 loop is CATSRVPPGGSFSPLHF. The CDR3 DNA reads as TGTGCCACCAGCAGAGTACCCCCCGGGGGGTCCTTTTCACCCCTCCACTTT. Full variable domain (outside the CDR3, taken from reference TRBV15 and TRBJ1-6): DAMVIQNPRYQVTQFGKPVTLSCSQTLNHNVMYWYQQKSSQAPKLLFHYYDKDFNNEADTPDNFQSRRPNTSFCFLDIRSPGLGDTAMYLCATSRVPPGGSFSPLHFGNGTRLTVT.

J is TRBJ2-2 and V is TRBV6-1; TRBD2 matches 10 bases. Germline V gene sequence: CDR1 MNHNS, CDR2 SASEGT. The V segment lost 7 bases and the J segment 1 base; nucleotides outside the gene matches: 3. This CDR3 has 15 residues. As DNA, the CDR3 is TGTGCCAGCAATAGCGGGAGGATGAACACCGGGGAGCTGTTTTTT. Translated, it gives CASNSGRMNTGELFF.

The gene calls are TRBV19 and TRBJ1-5; tentatively, D is TRBD1 (5 bases). The CDR3 length is 16 residues. Per the germline V gene, CDR1 is LNHDA and CDR2 is SQIVND (reference sequence). V dropped 3 bases and J dropped 2 bases, with 14 bases sitting between them. The CDR3 nucleotides read TGTGCCAGTAGTATGTACACCCCGGGGGGCAATCAGCCCCAGCATTTT. It translates to CASSMYTPGGNQPQHF.

The chain uses TRBV5-1 and TRBJ2-5, with 8 bases lining up with TRBD2. The V segment lost 2 bases and the J segment 1 base; nucleotides outside the gene matches: 7. CDR1 and CDR2 (germline): SGHRS, YFSETQ. The CDR3 is 16 amino acids. The CDR3: CASSFLLAGGQETQYF. The CDR3 bases are TGCGCCAGCAGCTTCCTTCTGGCGGGGGGCCAAGAGACCCAGTACTTC. Based on the CDR3 plus reference TRBV5-1 and TRBJ2-5, the full variable domain is KAGVTQTPRYLIKTRGQQVTLSCSPISGHRSVSWYQQTPGQGLQFLFEYFSETQRNKGNFPGRFSGRQFSNSRSEMNVSTLELGDSALYLCASSFLLAGGQETQYFGPGTRLLVL.

The chain is built from TRBV28 and TRBJ2-1, with 9 bases fitting TRBD2. The CDR3 runs to 18 residues. CDR1 is MDHEN and CDR2 is SYDVKM in the germline V gene. V trimming: 6 bases; J trimming: 4 bases; junction bases outside the gene matches: 16. CDR3 bases: TGTGCCAGCAGCACGAAATTCACCGGGACTAGCCTATACAATGAGCAGTTCTTC. This codes for CASSTKFTGTSLYNEQFF.

This chain uses TRBV7-2 with TRBJ2-1; D is ambiguous. The CDR3 loop spans 16 amino acids. The V end was cut by 3 bases, the J end by 7 bases, with 19 bases between. In germline, CDR1 is SGHTA, CDR2 FQGNSA. CDR3 amino acids: CASSFRGTLIYNEQFF. CDR3 DNA sequence: TGTGCCAGCAGCTTCCGCGGCACCTTAATCTATAATGAGCAGTTCTTC. The variable domain in full, with the rest retrieved from reference TRBV7-2 and TRBJ2-1, is GAGVSQSPSNKVTEKGKDVELRCDPISGHTALYWYRQSLGQGLEFLIYFQGNSAPDKSGLPSDRFSAERTGGSVSTLTIQRTQQEDSAVYLCASSFRGTLIYNEQFFGPGTRLTVL.